A selection of T cell receptor beta chains follows, all from one sample in a study of T cells in Graves' hyperthyroidism and ophthalmopathy. MiXCR, applied by TCRdb to the multiplex PCR reads, yields one record per CDR3 protein. Among hundreds of thousands of distinct CDR3 sequences listed, 14% were seen once. Sequencing was carried out using blood. These receptor sequences come from a woman aged 18 to 35 with Graves' hyperthyroidism. Each CDR3 is given with its conserved first and last residue. A D gene is named only where the DNA matches it firmly. Some rows have no size entry. The others give once, few or many, or a class for an expanded clone.

v_call	j_call	clone_size	d_call	cdr3_aa	cdr3_nt
TRBV7-9	TRBJ2-7	-	-	CASSPPNSGYEQYF	TGTGCCAGCAGCCCCCCCAATTCTGGTTACGAGCAGTACTTC
TRBV12-3/TRBV12-4	TRBJ1-5	many	-	CASSPGVQPQHF	TGTGCCAGCAGTCCAGGGGTCCAGCCCCAGCATTTT
TRBV20-1	TRBJ1-1	many	TRBD1	CSATPTGLYTEAFF	TGCAGTGCAACACCGACAGGGTTATACACTGAAGCTTTCTTT
TRBV10-3	TRBJ2-2	few	-	CAISLVIGSTGELFF	TGTGCCATCAGTTTGGTTATCGGGAGCACCGGGGAGCTGTTTTTT
TRBV3-1	TRBJ2-2	few	-	CASSQGSATGELFF	TGTGCCAGCAGCCAAGGGTCTGCAACCGGGGAGCTGTTTTTT
TRBV27	TRBJ2-7	-	TRBD2	CASSLAGGMYEQYF	TGTGCCAGCAGTCTAGCGGGAGGTATGTACGAGCAGTACTTC
TRBV28	TRBJ2-2	many	-	CASSLFKGSTGELFF	TGTGCCAGCAGTTTATTTAAGGGAAGCACCGGGGAGCTGTTTTTT
TRBV11-3	TRBJ2-1	-	TRBD2	CASSLAGGGQFF	TGTGCCAGCAGCTTAGCGGGAGGAGGGCAGTTCTTC
TRBV12-3/TRBV12-4	TRBJ2-2	-	TRBD1	CASSPDRENTGELFF	TGTGCCAGCAGTCCCGACAGGGAGAACACCGGGGAGCTGTTTTTT
TRBV3-1	TRBJ1-5	-	-	CASSLIGGAGQPQHF	TGTGCCAGCAGTTTGATCGGGGGAGCGGGTCAGCCCCAGCATTTT
TRBV20-1	TRBJ2-5	few	-	CSARGDSIQETQYF	TGCAGTGCAAGGGGGGACAGTATCCAAGAGACCCAGTACTTC
TRBV18	TRBJ2-1	-	-	CASSPGSYNEQIF	TGTGCCAGCTCACCAGGTAGTTACAATGAGCAGATCTTC
TRBV30	TRBJ1-1	many	-	CAWKMNTEAFF	TGTGCCTGGAAGATGAACACTGAAGCTTTCTTT
TRBV7-9	TRBJ1-6	-	-	CASSQAGHYNSPLHF	TGTGCCAGCAGCCAAGCGGGACATTATAATTCACCCCTCCACTTT
TRBV28	TRBJ2-4	-	-	CASSLGRLAKNIQYF	TGTGCCAGCAGTTTGGGTAGACTAGCCAAAAACATTCAGTACTTC
TRBV20-1	TRBJ2-3	few	-	CSAREPRQASTDTQYF	TGCAGTGCTAGAGAGCCCCGTCAGGCTAGCACAGATACGCAGTATTTC
TRBV24-1	TRBJ2-3	-	TRBD2	CATSVPGLAVTDTQYF	TGTGCCACCAGTGTCCCGGGACTAGCGGTGACAGATACGCAGTATTTT
TRBV6-5	TRBJ1-5	many	TRBD1	CASSYSNRGIGPQHF	TGTGCCAGCAGTTACTCGAACAGGGGGATAGGGCCCCAGCATTTT
TRBV4-3	TRBJ2-1	-	-	CASSQVGGRGNEQFF	TGCGCCAGCAGCCAAGTTGGGGGACGAGGGAATGAGCAGTTCTTC
TRBV7-9	TRBJ1-5	few	-	CASSTTGLQPQHF	TGTGCCAGCAGCACAACAGGGTTACAGCCCCAGCATTTT
TRBV20-1	TRBJ2-1	many	-	CSAGQGTNEQFF	TGCAGTGCGGGTCAGGGGACGAATGAGCAGTTCTTC
TRBV10-1	TRBJ1-5	many	-	CASSDEGNQPQHF	TGCGCCAGCAGTGATGAGGGCAATCAGCCCCAGCATTTT
TRBV24-1	TRBJ2-5	many	TRBD2	CATSDPGLAGGETQYF	TGTGCCACCAGTGATCCTGGACTAGCGGGAGGAGAGACCCAGTACTTC
TRBV9	TRBJ1-2	-	TRBD1	CASSLSRGPEAGGGGYTF	TGTGCCAGCAGCCTGAGTAGAGGCCCCGAGGCAGGGGGCGGCGGCTACACCTTC
TRBV2	TRBJ1-3	many	-	CASSRDGSSGNTIYF	TGTGCCAGCAGTCGTGACGGTTCCTCTGGAAACACCATATATTTT
TRBV7-3	TRBJ1-5	-	TRBD1	CASSTDRGPPHF	TGTGCCAGCAGCACGGACAGGGGCCCTCCGCATTTT
TRBV7-8	TRBJ2-1	many	TRBD2	CASSPRWDSGRYNEQFF	TGTGCCAGCAGCCCCCGTTGGGATAGCGGGCGTTACAATGAGCAGTTCTTC
TRBV20-1	TRBJ2-3	many	-	CSARWRDTQYF	TGCAGTGCTAGATGGCGAGATACGCAGTATTTT
TRBV7-8	TRBJ2-3	many	TRBD2	CASSQLAGGTDTQYF	TGTGCCAGCAGCCAACTAGCGGGAGGCACAGATACGCAGTATTTT
TRBV7-2	TRBJ2-5	-	-	CASSLFERSYF	TGTGCCAGCAGCCTATTCGAGAGATCCTACTTC
TRBV30	TRBJ2-5	few	-	CAWSGGGLKTQYF	TGTGCCTGGAGTGGGGGAGGCCTTAAGACCCAGTACTTC
TRBV28	TRBJ1-5	many	-	CASSFRGPYSNQPQHF	TGTGCCAGCAGTTTCAGGGGACCCTATAGCAATCAGCCCCAGCATTTT
TRBV2	TRBJ1-2	many	-	CASSLSGTALRNGYTF	TGTGCCAGCAGTCTCTCCGGGACCGCTTTACGAAATGGCTACACCTTC
TRBV11-3	TRBJ1-5	many	-	CASSLGPKGQPQHF	TGTGCCAGCAGCTTAGGACCCAAGGGTCAGCCCCAGCATTTT
TRBV7-8	TRBJ2-3	many	TRBD1	CASSLEFSKDRDRRDTQYF	TGTGCCAGCAGCTTAGAGTTCTCAAAGGACAGGGATAGGAGGGATACGCAGTATTTT
TRBV18	TRBJ2-7	many	TRBD1	CASSSDRGGTYEQYF	TGTGCCAGCTCATCGGACAGGGGAGGGACCTACGAGCAGTACTTC
TRBV7-9	TRBJ1-5	-	-	CASSRGGLGQPQHF	TGTGCCAGCAGCCGCGGGGGGTTGGGTCAGCCCCAGCATTTT
TRBV30	TRBJ2-1	many	TRBD2	CAWSWGTSSYNEQFF	TGTGCCTGGAGCTGGGGGACTAGCTCCTACAATGAGCAGTTCTTC
TRBV29-1	TRBJ2-5	many	-	CSVEGVLPVGTQYF	TGCAGCGTTGAGGGGGTTCTACCTGTTGGGACCCAGTACTTC
TRBV19	TRBJ2-3	few	TRBD2	CASSIGFGAGIEDTQYF	TGTGCCAGTAGTATCGGTTTTGGAGCGGGAATCGAAGATACGCAGTATTTT
TRBV15	TRBJ2-3	many	TRBD2	CATSRLSPSGSTDTQYF	TGTGCCACCAGCAGACTTTCCCCTAGCGGGAGTACAGATACGCAGTATTTT
TRBV6-6	TRBJ2-6	few	-	CASSYGGLTGANVLTF	TGTGCCAGCAGTTACGGGGGGCTAACCGGGGCCAACGTCCTGACTTTC
TRBV5-6	TRBJ2-7	many	-	CASSLAGWRGEQYF	TGTGCCAGCAGCTTGGCCGGGTGGAGGGGCGAGCAGTACTTC
TRBV11-2	TRBJ2-1	many	TRBD2	CASSDIAPTSGRAPYNEQFF	TGTGCCAGCAGCGACATAGCCCCGACTAGCGGGAGGGCCCCCTACAATGAGCAGTTCTTC
TRBV15	TRBJ2-7	many	TRBD1	CATSKGTGGSYEQYF	TGTGCCACCAGTAAGGGGACAGGGGGCTCCTACGAGCAGTACTTC
TRBV4-1	TRBJ1-1	many	TRBD1	CASSHTGENTEAFF	TGCGCCAGCAGCCACACAGGGGAGAACACTGAAGCTTTCTTT
TRBV11-1	TRBJ2-3	many	TRBD2	CASSPLAGAEVNTQYF	TGTGCCAGCAGCCCCTTAGCGGGAGCCGAGGTTAATACGCAGTATTTT
TRBV28	TRBJ2-7	many	-	CASSLFRALASYEQYF	TGTGCCAGCAGTTTATTTCGTGCTTTGGCGTCCTACGAGCAGTACTTC
TRBV30	TRBJ2-7	-	TRBD2	CAWSVRNGLAGYYEQYF	TGTGCCTGGAGTGTACGTAATGGGCTAGCGGGATACTACGAGCAGTACTTC
TRBV3-1	TRBJ2-1	few	TRBD2	CASSQPIAGKFSNTLYNEQFF	TGTGCCAGCAGCCAACCCATAGCGGGCAAGTTCTCGAATACACTTTACAATGAGCAGTTCTTC
TRBV11-2	TRBJ2-5	many	-	CASSQPSPQETQYF	TGTGCCAGCAGTCAACCGTCCCCCCAAGAGACCCAGTACTTC
TRBV5-5	TRBJ2-7	-	TRBD1	CASSLVWTGYEQYF	TGTGCCAGCAGCTTGGTCTGGACAGGGTACGAGCAGTACTTC
TRBV4-3	TRBJ1-1	-	-	CASSARSNPREAFF	TGCGCCAGCAGCGCCCGCTCTAACCCAAGGGAAGCTTTCTTT
TRBV20-1	TRBJ1-6	-	TRBD1	CSARVGDRVYSPLHF	TGCAGTGCTAGAGTAGGGGACAGGGTGTACTCACCCCTCCACTTT
TRBV9	TRBJ1-2	few	-	CASSGIWRGTSGYTF	TGTGCCAGCAGCGGGATATGGAGGGGTACGAGCGGCTACACCTTC
TRBV4-2	TRBJ2-3	many	TRBD2	CASSQDYPGTSGLADTQYF	TGTGCCAGCAGCCAAGATTACCCCGGGACTAGCGGGCTGGCAGATACGCAGTATTTT
TRBV7-9	TRBJ2-7	many	-	CASSPRDGYEQYF	TGTGCCAGCAGCCCCCGGGACGGCTACGAGCAGTACTTC
TRBV3-1	TRBJ2-7	-	-	CASSRSLYGDEQYF	TGTGCCAGCAGCCGGTCCCTCTACGGGGACGAGCAGTACTTC
TRBV12-3/TRBV12-4	TRBJ1-4	-	-	CASSLAQIPREKLFF	TGTGCCAGCAGTTTAGCGCAAATACCGAGGGAAAAACTGTTTTTT
TRBV2	TRBJ2-7	few	-	CASSPDSVAYEQYF	TGTGCCAGCAGCCCGGATTCCGTGGCCTACGAGCAGTACTTC